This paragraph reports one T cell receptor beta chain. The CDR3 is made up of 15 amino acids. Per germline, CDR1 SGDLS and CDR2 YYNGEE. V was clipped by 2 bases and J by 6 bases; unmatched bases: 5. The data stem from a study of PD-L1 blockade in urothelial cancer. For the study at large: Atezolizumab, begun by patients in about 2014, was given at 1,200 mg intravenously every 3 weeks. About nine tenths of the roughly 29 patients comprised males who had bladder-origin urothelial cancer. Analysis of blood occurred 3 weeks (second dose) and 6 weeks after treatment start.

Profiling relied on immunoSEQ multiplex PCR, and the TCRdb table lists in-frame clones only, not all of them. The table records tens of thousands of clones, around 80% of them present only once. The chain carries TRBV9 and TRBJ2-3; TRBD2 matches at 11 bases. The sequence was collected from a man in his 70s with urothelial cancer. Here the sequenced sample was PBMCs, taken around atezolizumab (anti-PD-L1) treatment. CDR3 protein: CASSVLTSGTDTQYF. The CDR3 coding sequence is TGTGCCAGCAGCGTCCTGACTAGCGGGACCGATACGCAGTATTTT.